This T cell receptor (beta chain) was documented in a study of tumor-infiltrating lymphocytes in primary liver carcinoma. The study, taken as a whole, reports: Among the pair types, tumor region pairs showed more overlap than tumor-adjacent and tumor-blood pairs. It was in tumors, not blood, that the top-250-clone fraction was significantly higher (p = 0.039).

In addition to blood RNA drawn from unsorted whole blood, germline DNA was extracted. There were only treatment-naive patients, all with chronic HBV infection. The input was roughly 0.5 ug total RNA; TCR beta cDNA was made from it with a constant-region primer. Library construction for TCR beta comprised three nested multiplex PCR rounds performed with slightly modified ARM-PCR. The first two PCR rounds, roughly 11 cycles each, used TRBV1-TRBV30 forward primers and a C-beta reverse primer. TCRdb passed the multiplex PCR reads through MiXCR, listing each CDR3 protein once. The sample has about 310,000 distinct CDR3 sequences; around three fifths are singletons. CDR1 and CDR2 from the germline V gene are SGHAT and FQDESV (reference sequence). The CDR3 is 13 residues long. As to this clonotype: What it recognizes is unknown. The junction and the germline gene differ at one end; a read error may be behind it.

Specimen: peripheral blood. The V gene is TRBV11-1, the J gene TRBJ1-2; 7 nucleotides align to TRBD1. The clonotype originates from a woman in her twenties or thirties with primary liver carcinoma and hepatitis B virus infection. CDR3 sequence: CDSSARDSYGHTF. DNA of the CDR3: TGTGACAGCAGCGCCCGGGACAGCTATGGCCACACCTTC.